This T cell receptor beta chain is drawn from a study of T cells in Graves' hyperthyroidism and ophthalmopathy (dated by TCRdb to between 2018 and 2021). For the wider study: Peripheral blood samples were taken at initial diagnosis, before any treatment was given. Thyroid tissue and blood T-cell repertoires from about 6 Graves' hyperthyroidism patients were also compared in the study. The paper describes TCR Vbeta CDR3 sequencing of roughly 130 peripheral blood samples, made up of about 41 ophthalmopathy patients, approximately 73 hyperthyroidism patients and 17 progressor patients. The approximately 97 discovery patients were randomly divided into training and test sets at a 7:3 ratio. An independent validation cohort of under 20 hyperthyroidism patients and 17 patients who later progressed to ophthalmopathy tested prospective prediction of ophthalmopathy. After blood sampling, hyperthyroidism patients were treated with methimazole at a starting dose of 30 mg daily, and ophthalmopathy patients were treated with high-dose intravenous methylprednisolone. To identify TCR V-J signatures that set the groups apart, the researchers used a discovery cohort of 100 patients, made up of under 50 with Graves' ophthalmopathy and 57 with stable Graves' hyperthyroidism.

This clonotype was seen many times. No antigen is known for it. No base-level quality is on record; no much larger clone is a single base apart. TCR beta CDR3 regions were amplified from RNA transcripts. The TCR CDR3 was subjected to a first round of RT-PCR using the HTBI primer set and the Qiagen OneStep RT-PCR kit. The libraries were constructed in a second round of multiplex PCR and then size-selected and purified. The libraries were sequenced on an Illumina HiSeq2000 using paired-end 100 bp reads. The study's own analysis went as follows. Raw data were processed with SOAPnuke, discarding reads with adapters, uncalled bases, mean Phred below 15, or no exact constant-primer or identifier match. High-quality paired reads were merged using COPE v1.2.5, and each unique nucleotide sequence was defined as a clonotype. Clonotypes were aligned to IMGT TRBV, TRBD and TRBJ reference segments using MiTCR v1.1. Analysis was restricted to V-J combinations with a frequency above 0.0001, which covered 99.2% of repertoires. The TCS score was defined as the ratio of F50 (clonal expansion) to E x V (chaos), calculated using BLOSUM62-based TCRdist between CDR3 peptides within each V-J. Welch's t-statistics and random forest reduced just over 500 V-J features to 13, which were used in a naive Bayes classifier (R e1071). The public reads were run again by TCRdb, first through fastp at Q25 and then through MiXCR, and only productive beta chains were kept. Every entry covers one CDR3 protein and lists the most common genes and DNA from its rows. TCRdb's processing, not the authors', yielded these V and J calls. This sample is represented by around 450,000 distinct CDR3 sequences; roughly an eighth of them were singletons. Approximately 5.3% of the sample comes from the top ten.

Study-wide findings and limitations: In cross-validation, a model built on a 13 V-J signature told ophthalmopathy apart from stable hyperthyroidism with under 90% sensitivity and around 83% specificity, and in testing the same model reached 80%/75%. In validation, progression to ophthalmopathy was predicted by the model with around 70% sensitivity and around 76% specificity, a median of about 6 months before onset. No statistical method was used to set the sample size in advance, and investigators knew the group allocation. Most expanded thyroid clonotypes (frequency above 0.001) were also detected in blood, suggesting blood repertoires may reflect thyroid immune responses.

From a lookup of the germline V gene, CDR1 and CDR2 are SGHTA and FQGNSA. The CDR3 sequence holds 19 residues, the cysteine and phenylalanine included. Kept here is only the CDR3 DNA, which spans 57 bases and is read in frame from base 1. The germline V and J ends show losses of 4 bases and 5 bases respectively, and no gene match explains 13 bases of the junction. A patient counted as having stable Graves' hyperthyroidism if no progression to ophthalmopathy occurred over 18 months of follow-up. The hyperthyroidism patients were between 18 and 65 years old and newly diagnosed, with a disease duration of less than 2 months. Exclusion was applied to patients with uncontrolled infections, other autoimmune diseases, pregnancy or lactation. Clinical symptoms, serum thyroxine and TRAb, thyroid ultrasound, and orbital computed tomography formed the basis for the diagnoses. PBMCs were separated from approximately 10 ml of fresh peripheral blood using Ficoll-Paque density gradient centrifugation. Total RNA was extracted using Trizol reagent, and RNA quality was assessed on an Agilent 2100 Bioanalyzer.

This receptor was taken from a woman under 30 with Graves' hyperthyroidism. The specimen sequenced was blood. The V gene is TRBV7-2 and the J gene is TRBJ2-3; 15 bases in the junction line up with TRBD2. The CDR3 sequence is CASSSPPGLAGGPGDTQYF. The bases are TGTGCCAGCAGCTCACCCCCAGGACTAGCGGGAGGGCCGGGAGATACGCAGTATTTT.